Each of the 28 T cell receptor beta chains below was sequenced from the same sample in a study of Graves' ophthalmopathy and Graves' hyperthyroidism (dated by TCRdb to the late 2010s). TCRdb lists the instrument as Illumina HiSeq 2000. For repertoire sequencing, TCR beta CDR3 regions were amplified from RNA transcripts. HTBI primers and the Qiagen OneStep RT-PCR kit were used in a first-round RT-PCR, which was followed by a second-round multiplex PCR, size selection and purification. The public reads were reprocessed in TCRdb via fastp at Q25 and MiXCR, keeping in-frame beta chains. One record per CDR3 amino acid sequence lists the most common genes and DNA. This sample comprises about 500,000 distinct CDR3 sequences, about two fifths of them detected only once. The ten most abundant clones make up around 4.6% of the sample. Sequencing was performed on peripheral blood or thyroid tissue (not recorded which). The source is an adult man with Graves' hyperthyroidism.

This clonotype has a single count. This sequence joins TRBV19 and TRBJ2-3; no definite D call. Germline CDR1 and CDR2: LNHDA and SQIVND (reference sequence). Trimming removed 5 bases at V and 7 bases at J, with 16 bases between. The CDR3 runs 14 residues. The CDR3 region has the DNA TGTGCCAGTAGTTCTAGAGAGGCTAGATATACGCAGTATTTT. Protein: CASSSREARYTQYF.

The chain combines TRBV10-1 with TRBJ1-5, with TRBD1 identical over 7 bases. V lost 7 bases and J lost 7; bases outside the gene matches: 7. CDR1 and CDR2 (germline): WNHNN, SYGVQD (reference sequence). This CDR3 is 13 amino acids long. CDR3 DNA: TGCGCCAGCACCTATGACAGGGTCCAGCCCCAGCATTTT. Amino acid sequence: CASTYDRVQPQHF.

This clonotype occurred many times. A much larger clone lies one base from this, so it may be a read error. The rearrangement joins TRBV24-1 to TRBJ2-7; D is unresolved. The CDR3 is 13 amino acids. CDR1 is KGHDR, CDR2 SFDVKD, per germline. The CDR3 here is CAASDPNRYEQYF. In DNA form, the CDR3 reads TGTGCCGCCAGTGATCCGAACCGTTACGAGCAGTACTTC.

This clonotype was recorded at least ten times. The chain links TRBV12-3 or TRBV12-4 to TRBJ2-6, with D perhaps matching TRBD2 (5 bases). V was trimmed by 1 base and J by 1 base, leaving 14 bases between them. This CDR3 is built from 18 residues. The CDR3 protein is CASSLGWRRSSGANVLTF. The CDR3 bases are TGTGCCAGCAGTTTAGGGTGGCGGAGGAGTTCTGGGGCCAACGTCCTGACTTTC.

In the case of this clonotype: A read error may explain this, as a much larger clone is one base away. The CDR3 here is CASSVEGAGELFF. The CDR3 DNA is TGTGCCAGCAGCGTAGAGGGGGCCGGGGAGCTGTTTTTT. V usage is TRBV9 and J usage is TRBJ2-2; TRBD1 is a possible D gene (6 bases). V dropped 0 bases and J dropped 6 bases, with 6 bases sitting between them. The CDR3 spans 13 residues. Germline CDR1 SGDLS, CDR2 YYNGEE.

This rearrangement joins TRBV19 to TRBJ2-2; 9 nucleotides agree with TRBD1. Germline CDR1 LNHDA, CDR2 SQIVND (reference sequence). The CDR3 loop spans 16 amino acids. Trimming removed 5 bases from V and 2 bases from J; junction bases left unmatched: 6. As DNA, the CDR3 is TGTGCCAGTAGTGCCCAGACAGGGGGTAACACCGGGGAGCTGTTTTTT. Its translation is CASSAQTGGNTGELFF. Full variable domain (rest looked up from reference TRBV19 and TRBJ2-2): DGGITQSPKYLFRKEGQNVTLSCEQNLNHDAMYWYRQDPGQGLRLIYYSQIVNDFQKGDIAEGYSVSREKKESFPLTVTSAQKNPTAFYLCASSAQTGGNTGELFFGEGSRLTVL.

This clonotype has a count of ten or more. The chain carries TRBV7-9 and TRBJ1-1, with D uncertain. CDR3 length equals 12 residues. Germline V gene sequence: CDR1 SEHNR, CDR2 FQNEAQ (reference sequence). Trimming removed 5 bases from V and 6 bases from J, with 10 bases in between. CDR3 in DNA: TGTGCCAGCAGCCCCGACATGGCTGAAGCTTTCTTT. It encodes CASSPDMAEAFF.

There are many counts of this clonotype. The CDR3 loop reads CASSPSGTGESEQYF. In nucleotides, the CDR3 is TGTGCCAGCAGTCCCTCCGGGACAGGGGAGAGCGAGCAGTACTTC. The chain carries TRBV28 and TRBJ2-7; 10 bases align to TRBD1. The junction had 10 bases not matched to a gene; V was cut back by 5 bases and J by 6 bases. CDR3 size: 15 residues. Germline CDR1 is MDHEN and CDR2 is SYDVKM.

This clonotype appeared a few times. The chain is built from TRBV5-6 and TRBJ2-7; D remains unclear. CDR3 length equals 15 residues. The germline V and J ends were trimmed by 0 bases and 5 bases, with 15 bases remaining between them. The germline CDR1 and CDR2 sequences are SGHDT and YYEEEE. The CDR3 DNA is TGTGCCAGCAGCTTGGGTCGGCTGGGCCCCGACGAGCAGTACTTC. Its protein product is CASSLGRLGPDEQYF.

This clonotype has ten or more counts. A read error may produce the germline difference seen at one junction end. The chain has TRBV10-3 and TRBJ2-7, with unresolved D. Per germline, CDR1 ENHRY and CDR2 SYGVKD. The CDR3 is made up of 13 amino acids. CDR3 sequence: CASSFQPSVKQYF. CDR3 DNA: TGTGCCAGCAGTTTTCAGCCTTCCGTGAAGCAGTACTTC.

For this clonotype: This CDR3 fails to terminate in the conserved phenylalanine or tryptophan, so it likely reflects a read error. V is TRBV7-9 and J is TRBJ2-7; 10 nucleotides match TRBD2. The CDR3 loop spans 15 amino acids. The germline V gene encodes CDR1 SEHNR and CDR2 FQNEAQ (reference sequence). CDR3: CASSPPTSGTYGQYL. As DNA, the CDR3 is TGTGCCAGCAGTCCTCCTACTAGCGGGACTTACGGGCAGTACCTC.

This clonotype has at least ten counts. The chain joins TRBV6-6 to TRBJ1-2, with D unresolved. The length of the CDR3 is 15 residues. Trimming cost V 0 bases and J 1 base, with 9 bases left between them. CDR1 is MNHNY, CDR2 SVGAGI, per germline (reference sequence). CDR3 sequence (DNA): TGTGCCAGCAGTTACTCCCAGCTCATTAACTATGGCTACACCTTC. Its translation is CASSYSQLINYGYTF.

This chain connects TRBV5-1 to TRBJ1-6; 10 bases align to TRBD1. Germline V CDR1 and CDR2: SGHRS, YFSETQ. The junction had 3 bases not matched to a gene; V was cut back by 2 bases and J by 7 bases. CDR3 length: 15 residues. This CDR3 reads CASSFTGQGNSPLHF. The CDR3 DNA sequence: TGCGCCAGCAGCTTTACGGGACAGGGGAATTCACCCCTCCACTTT.

The rearrangement joins TRBV2 to TRBJ2-3, with TRBD1 matching 8 bases. The germline gives CDR1 SNHLY, CDR2 FYNNEI. V trimming: 5 bases; J trimming: 2 bases; junction bases outside the gene matches: 3. This CDR3 comprises 14 residues. CDR3 loop: CASSTDRATDTQYF. The CDR3 coding sequence is TGTGCCAGCAGTACGGACAGGGCCACAGATACGCAGTATTTT.

The chain combines TRBV9 with TRBJ2-7; D is possibly TRBD1 (6 bases). Matching the DNA end better, TRBJ2-1 makes the J call doubtful. CDR1 is SGDLS and CDR2 is YYNGEE in the germline V gene. This CDR3 has 14 amino acids. The CDR3: CASSVTSRGNEQFF. The CDR3 coding sequence is TGTGCCAGCAGCGTCACGTCCAGGGGTAATGAGCAGTTCTTC.

Points on this clonotype: A much larger clone differs from this one at a single base, so this may be a read error. The chain recombines TRBV12-3 or TRBV12-4 with TRBJ2-5; D remains unclear. The CDR3 is 13 amino acids. CDR3 nucleotides: TGTGCCAGCAGTTTTAGGTCTGGAGAGGCCCAGTACTTC. Translation gives CASSFRSGEAQYF.

The table lists this clonotype with many counts. The chain uses TRBV12-3 or TRBV12-4 and TRBJ2-7, with D uncertain. CDR3 size: 15 residues. Trimming removed 0 bases at V and 4 bases at J, with 13 bases between. The CDR3 sequence: CASSLAARQFYEQYF. The CDR3 DNA reads TGTGCCAGCAGTTTAGCAGCACGCCAGTTTTACGAGCAGTACTTC.

The gene calls are TRBV7-4 and TRBJ1-4; D ambiguous. Germline CDR1 is SGHVT and CDR2 is SQSDAQ. V was clipped by 4 bases and J by 5 bases, with 14 bases between them. There are 15 residues in the CDR3. Here the CDR3 reads CASSSRTDINEKLFF. The DNA of the CDR3 is TGTGCCAGCAGCTCTCGGACGGATATCAATGAAAAACTGTTTTTT.

This clonotype was picked up many times. The chain links TRBV27 to TRBJ2-7, with unresolved D. With 8 bases removed from V and 6 bases from J, the gap between germline ends came to 17 bases. CDR3 size: 13 residues. CDR1 is MNHEY and CDR2 is SMNVEV in the germline V gene (reference sequence). CDR3 coding DNA: TGTGCCAGCGCCAATACCGGGCATGGCGAGCAGTACTTC. Translated, it gives CASANTGHGEQYF.

This clonotype was seen at least ten times. The V call is TRBV7-3, the J call TRBJ2-5, with D possibly TRBD2 on 6 matching bases. Germline CDR1 and CDR2: SGHTA and FQGTGA. Trimming removed 4 bases from V and 4 bases from J, with 13 bases in between. CDR3 length: 14 amino acids. CDR3 nucleotide sequence: TGTGCCAGCAGCTCCTCCGGGGGAGGAGAGACCCAGTACTTC. This sequence encodes CASSSSGGGETQYF.

This clonotype appeared many times. This chain joins TRBV2 and TRBJ2-7; 7 positions match TRBD2. Germline assignment: CDR1 SNHLY and CDR2 FYNNEI. CDR3 length equals 13 residues. The J segment lost 7 bases and the V segment lost 3 bases, leaving 6 bases of the junction unmatched. CDR3 amino acids: CASSETGGGEQYF. The CDR3 DNA reads as TGTGCCAGCAGTGAGACGGGGGGTGGGGAGCAGTACTTC.

This clonotype was seen ten or more times. The chain has TRBV5-8 and TRBJ1-6; no definite D call. The germline V and J ends were trimmed by 1 base and 5 bases, with 7 bases remaining between them. CDR1 and CDR2 (germline): SGHTS, YDEGEE. This CDR3 has 14 residues. CDR3 bases: TGTGCCAGCAGCTTGAAGGCAGATAATTCACCCCTCCACTTT. Its protein is CASSLKADNSPLHF.

The chain joins TRBV7-8 to TRBJ2-3; D is unclear. This CDR3 is built from 16 residues. V lost 3 bases, J lost 2 bases, and 15 bases lay in between. From germline, CDR1 is SGHVS and CDR2 FQNEAQ. The CDR3 DNA follows: TGTGCCAGCAGCTTGAGAGGCGGACCCCCCACAGATACGCAGTATTTT. This encodes CASSLRGGPPTDTQYF.

The J gene is TRBJ1-2, the V gene TRBV25-1; D gene uncertain. The length of the CDR3 is 14 residues. The ends were cut back, 8 bases at V and 3 bases at J, with 16 bases in the middle. Germline values: CDR1 MGHDK, CDR2 SYGVNS. The DNA of the CDR3 is TGTGCCAGCTCCCGACATCAGTGGGACTATGGCTACACCTTC. Protein product: CASSRHQWDYGYTF.

The chain employs TRBV24-1 and TRBJ2-5, with TRBD1 matching over 9 bases. This CDR3 is built from 13 residues. Trimming took 6 bases from V and 4 from J; bases not matched to a gene: 2. CDR1 is KGHDR, CDR2 SFDVKD, per germline. The CDR3 nucleotides read TGTGCCACCAGTCGGGACAGGGCAGAGACCCAGTACTTC. Translation: CATSRDRAETQYF.

The gene calls are TRBV7-8 and TRBJ2-1; 9 bases line up with TRBD2. The J call is in doubt because the DNA end fits TRBJ2-7 better. The CDR3 spans 16 residues. The V gene's germline CDR1 is SGHVS and CDR2 FQNEAQ. The CDR3 here is CASSLNLAGPYNEQYF. The CDR3 coding sequence is TGTGCCAGCAGCTTAAATCTAGCGGGGCCCTACAATGAGCAGTACTTC.

The genes are TRBV9 and TRBJ2-6, with D unclear. V shed 0 bases and J shed 4 bases, with 14 bases lying between them. This CDR3 is 17 amino acids long. Germline-derived CDR1 and CDR2 are SGDLS and YYNGEE. The CDR3 coding sequence is TGTGCCAGCAGCGTAGCTAGTAGGATCACCGGGGCCAACGTCCTGACTTTC. The encoded protein is CASSVASRITGANVLTF.

The chain employs TRBV5-1 and TRBJ2-5, with 9 bases fitting TRBD1. With the DNA end fitting TRBJ2-1 better, the J assignment may be wrong. Germline CDR1 reads SGHRS; CDR2 reads YFSETQ. The CDR3 totals 15 residues. The CDR3 here is CASSLYRGLRNEQFF. The CDR3 DNA follows: TGCGCCAGCAGCTTGTACAGGGGGCTTCGCAATGAGCAGTTCTTC.